The 24 T cell receptor beta chains below all came from one sample that was sequenced in a study of T cells after yellow fever vaccination. TCRdb independently ran MiXCR on the 5' RACE reads; one entry per CDR3 protein. This table holds roughly 500,000 distinct CDR3 sequences, less than 20% found once. The sequencing here drew on PBMCs, taken 15 days after the yellow fever booster vaccination. The receptors stem from a man aged 25-40 years who received the YFV17D yellow fever vaccine.

This clonotype occurred a few times. J is TRBJ2-2 and V is TRBV20-1; no clear D. Trimming cost V 3 bases and J 0 bases, with 8 bases left between them. This CDR3 has 14 residues. Germline values: CDR1 DFQATT, CDR2 SNEGSKA (reference sequence). The CDR3 here is CSASGSANTGELFF. CDR3 sequence (DNA): TGCAGTGCTAGTGGCAGCGCGAACACCGGGGAGCTGTTTTTT.

The rearrangement links TRBV5-6 to TRBJ2-7; D is unresolved. Germline loops: CDR1 SGHDT, CDR2 YYEEEE. The V gene lost 1 base and the J gene lost 5 bases, with 16 bases spanning the gap. The CDR3 runs to 15 residues. CDR3 sequence (DNA): TGTGCCAGCAGCTTGCCTGGCGTCAGTTTCGACGAGCAGTACTTC. It translates to CASSLPGVSFDEQYF. The variable domain in full, completed from reference TRBV5-6 and TRBJ2-7, reads DAGVTQSPTHLIKTRGQQVTLRCSPKSGHDTVSWYQQALGQGPQFIFQYYEEEERQRGNFPDRFSGHQFPNYSSELNVNALLLGDSALYLCASSLPGVSFDEQYFGPGTRLTVT.

This chain links TRBV10-3 with TRBJ1-4, with unresolved D. CDR3 length: 13 residues. Trimming left V 6 bases short and J 8 bases short, with 13 bases between. CDR1 and CDR2 from the germline V gene are ENHRY and SYGVKD. The CDR3 coding sequence is TGTGCCATCAGCGACGGGCCGGGGGAAAAACTGTTTTTT. Amino acids: CAISDGPGEKLFF.

The CDR3 DNA reads TGCGCCAGCAGCTGGTCGGTCAGCTCCTACAATGAGCAGTTCTTC. Translating it yields CASSWSVSSYNEQFF. J is TRBJ2-1 and V is TRBV5-1; the D is unclear. CDR3 length: 15 residues. V shed 3 bases and J shed 0 bases, with 10 bases lying between them. Germline V CDR1 and CDR2: SGHRS, YFSETQ. Using reference TRBV5-1 and TRBJ2-1 for the parts outside the CDR3, the full variable domain is KAGVTQTPRYLIKTRGQQVTLSCSPISGHRSVSWYQQTPGQGLQFLFEYFSETQRNKGNFPGRFSGRQFSNSRSEMNVSTLELGDSALYLCASSWSVSSYNEQFFGPGTRLTVL.

The gene calls are TRBV29-1 and TRBJ1-4; no definite D call. This CDR3 contains 13 residues. Germline V gene sequence: CDR1 SQVTM, CDR2 ANQGSEA. Trimming shortened V by 4 bases and J by 5 bases, and 11 bases separated the two germline ends. In nucleotides, the CDR3 is TGCAGCGTTGGGGAACAGCTAAATGAAAAACTGTTTTTT. This sequence encodes CSVGEQLNEKLFF. Full variable domain (missing parts from reference TRBV29-1 and TRBJ1-4): SAVISQKPSRDICQRGTSLTIQCQVDSQVTMMFWYRQQPGQSLTLIATANQGSEATYESGFVIDKFPISRPNLTFSTLTVSNMSPEDSSIYLCSVGEQLNEKLFFGSGTQLSVL.

This sequence joins TRBV5-1 and TRBJ2-1; 14 bases fit TRBD2. V trimming: 8 bases; J trimming: 9 bases; junction bases outside the gene matches: 4. The germline V gene has CDR1 SGHRS and CDR2 YFSETQ. The CDR3 sequence is 13 residues long. The CDR3 is CASGLAGGGEQFF. CDR3 DNA: TGCGCCAGTGGACTAGCGGGAGGTGGTGAGCAGTTCTTC.

The rearrangement links TRBV20-1 to TRBJ2-7; a weak D match, TRBD2 (6 bases). Trimming left V 3 bases short and J 4 bases short, with 16 bases between. Germline assignment: CDR1 DFQATT and CDR2 SNEGSKA (reference sequence). The CDR3 runs to 14 residues. CDR3 amino acids: CSASLALGGYEQYF. As DNA, the CDR3 is TGCAGTGCTAGTTTGGCCCTCGGAGGGTACGAGCAGTACTTC.

This clonotype occurred many times. CDR3 in amino acids: CASSQGGDNYNEQFF. The CDR3 DNA follows: TGTGCCAGCAGCCAGGGGGGGGACAACTACAATGAGCAGTTCTTC. V and J are TRBV11-3 and TRBJ2-1, with D possibly being TRBD1 or TRBD2 (7 bases each). Germline values: CDR1 SGHNT, CDR2 YENEEA. The CDR3 loop spans 15 amino acids. The V end lost 5 bases, the J end lost 3 bases, and 14 bases lay between the germline ends.

The sample holds a few counts of this clonotype. The rearrangement uses TRBV3-1 and TRBJ2-7, with D tentatively TRBD1 or TRBD2 (5 bases each). Germline V gene lookup returns CDR1 LGHDT and CDR2 YNNKEL (reference sequence). Between the trimmed V and J ends, which lost 7 bases and 0 bases, there was a span of 16 bases. The CDR3 contains 15 residues. This CDR3 reads CASTRWDGSSYEQYF. For the CDR3, the DNA is TGTGCCAGCACCCGATGGGACGGCAGCTCCTACGAGCAGTACTTC.

In this sample, this clonotype turned up a few times. This sequence joins TRBV19 and TRBJ2-1; no clear D. With 5 bases removed from V and 0 bases from J, the gap between germline ends came to 11 bases. The CDR3 consists of 15 residues. CDR1 and CDR2 (germline): LNHDA, SQIVND (reference sequence). The DNA for the CDR3 is TGTGCCAGTAGTTACTACCTTAGCTCCTACAATGAGCAGTTCTTC. Its protein is CASSYYLSSYNEQFF.

This clonotype showed up just a few times. This chain uses TRBV29-1 with TRBJ2-6; no clear D. CDR1 and CDR2 from the germline V gene are SQVTM and ANQGSEA. This CDR3 is 14 amino acids long. V was pared by 5 bases and J by 0 bases, with 8 bases between. CDR3 residues: CSVPDVSGANVLTF. The DNA of the CDR3 is TGCAGCGTTCCGGACGTCTCTGGGGCCAACGTCCTGACTTTC.

This clonotype was seen repeatedly, ten times or more. The V call is TRBV5-5, the J call TRBJ2-3, with D possibly matching TRBD2 (5 bases). From germline, CDR1 is SGHKS and CDR2 YYEKEE (reference sequence). V was pared by 3 bases and J by 6 bases, with 14 bases between. CDR3 length: 14 residues. The DNA of the CDR3 is TGTGCCAGCAGCTCGCCGGGCGGGTTGGATACGCAGTATTTT. Its translation: CASSSPGGLDTQYF.

The V call is TRBV6-2 or TRBV6-3, the J call TRBJ2-1, with unresolved D. The V end was cut by 7 bases, the J end by 5 bases, with 9 bases between. The CDR3 is 12 amino acids. CDR1 and CDR2 from the germline V gene are MNHEY and SVGEGT. CDR3: CASTYQDNEQFF. The CDR3 nucleotides read TGTGCCAGCACCTATCAGGACAATGAGCAGTTCTTC.

The CDR3 coding sequence is TGTGCCAGCAGCCCGGCAGGGCGGGAGACCCGGAATGAGCAGTTCTTC. Amino acid sequence: CASSPAGRETRNEQFF. The V call is TRBV7-3, the J call TRBJ2-1, with 7 bases matching TRBD2. Germline V gives CDR1 SGHTA, CDR2 FQGTGA. The CDR3 length is 16 residues. V gave up 5 bases and J gave up 7 bases; unmatched junction bases: 14.

V and J are TRBV5-6 and TRBJ2-3; D is possibly TRBD2 (5 bases). V was trimmed by 5 bases and J by 1 base, leaving 20 bases between them. From germline, CDR1 is SGHDT and CDR2 YYEEEE. The CDR3 spans 17 residues. The CDR3 loop reads CASSSLTSGYRTDTQYF. In DNA, the CDR3 is TGTGCCAGCAGTTCTCTCACGAGCGGTTACCGCACAGATACGCAGTATTTT.

This clonotype was seen more than once but under ten times. The genes are TRBV25-1 and TRBJ2-7, with 9 bases identical to TRBD2. V was pared by 10 bases and J by 2 bases, with 6 bases of the junction left unmatched. Germline V CDR1 and CDR2: MGHDK, SYGVNS. The CDR3 sequence is 13 residues long. CDR3 DNA sequence: TGTGCCACCGCGGGGACTAGCACCTACGAGCAGTACTTC. It is translated as CATAGTSTYEQYF.

This rearrangement joins TRBV18 to TRBJ2-3, with TRBD2 identical over 8 bases. V lost 4 bases to trimming and J lost 11 bases; unmatched junction nucleotides: 11. The CDR3 has 14 residues. The germline V gene encodes CDR1 KGHSH and CDR2 LQKENI. CDR3 protein: CASSLAGPRYEQYF. CDR3 nucleotides: TGTGCCAGCTCACTAGCGGGACCCAGATATGAGCAGTATTTT.

In this sample, this clonotype turned up a few times. V usage is TRBV4-3 and J usage is TRBJ2-7; maybe TRBD2 (5 bases). Germline V lookup: CDR1 LGHNA, CDR2 YSLEER. There are 17 residues in the CDR3. Trimming shortened V by 1 base and J by 1 base, and 17 bases separated the two germline ends. The CDR3 loop is CASSQGRASGGSYEQYF. CDR3 in DNA: TGCGCCAGCAGCCAAGGACGCGCCAGCGGAGGTTCCTACGAGCAGTACTTC.

This clonotype occurred a few times. This sequence joins TRBV15 and TRBJ2-2, with 11 bases matching TRBD2. Germline trimming cut 1 base from V and 3 bases from J; bases unmatched to any gene: 4. The length of the CDR3 is 17 residues. Germline values: CDR1 LNHNV, CDR2 YYDKDF (reference sequence). The CDR3 is CATSRGFSGRDTGELFF. In nucleotides, the CDR3 is TGTGCCACCAGCAGAGGGTTTAGCGGGAGGGACACCGGGGAGCTGTTTTTT.

The V call is TRBV20-1, the J call TRBJ2-2; D might be TRBD1 (5 bases). Looked up from germline, CDR1 is DFQATT and CDR2 is SNEGSKA (reference sequence). The ends were cut back, 0 bases at V and 3 bases at J, with 8 bases in the middle. This CDR3 region has 14 residues. CDR3 sequence (DNA): TGCAGTGCTAGAGATACAGGATACACCGGGGAGCTGTTTTTT. Translated: CSARDTGYTGELFF.

This clonotype was recorded a few times. The chain links TRBV5-5 to TRBJ2-2; the match to TRBD2 covers 7 bases. Germline CDR1 SGHKS, CDR2 YYEKEE (reference sequence). The V segment lost 0 bases and the J segment 2 bases; nucleotides outside the gene matches: 4. This CDR3 is built from 16 residues. The CDR3 nucleotides read TGTGCCAGCAGCTTGGGGCTAGCGGTAAACACCGGGGAGCTGTTTTTT. Amino acids: CASSLGLAVNTGELFF.

The gene calls are TRBV5-5 and TRBJ2-5; a possible D gene is TRBD1 (6 bases). The CDR3 runs to 14 residues. The V and J ends lost 4 bases and 3 bases respectively, with 13 bases between them. Germline V CDR1 and CDR2: SGHKS, YYEKEE (reference sequence). CDR3 protein: CASSPATGKETQYF. CDR3 DNA: TGTGCCAGCAGCCCCGCAACAGGGAAAGAGACCCAGTACTTC.

A few counts support this clonotype. This sequence joins TRBV20-1 and TRBJ2-5; D remains ambiguous. This CDR3 spans 11 amino acids. V shed 3 bases and J shed 7 bases, with 9 bases lying between them. Germline lookup yields CDR1 DFQATT and CDR2 SNEGSKA (reference sequence). The CDR3 DNA follows: TGCAGTGCTAGTACGGAGTGGACCCAGTACTTC. Protein sequence: CSASTEWTQYF.

The chain joins TRBV19 to TRBJ1-6; no clear D. V gave up 3 bases and J gave up 9 bases, with 15 bases separating them. There are 15 residues in the CDR3. From germline, CDR1 is LNHDA and CDR2 SQIVND (reference sequence). Here the CDR3 DNA reads TGTGCCAGTAGTATCGACAAGCCTTCACGTTCACCCCTCCACTTT. This sequence encodes CASSIDKPSRSPLHF.